This T cell receptor beta chain was recorded in a study of T-cell reconstitution after alpha-beta-depleted transplantation in children. Study-wide findings and caveats: Several hundred rapidly expanded clones from non-depleted graft cells reportedly supplied alpha-beta T cells about two months post-transplant.

This CDR3 is built from 12 residues. V was shortened by 8 bases and J by 6 bases, with 14 bases between the two germline ends. Germline CDR1 MDHEN, CDR2 SYDVKM. Of note for this clonotype: Its antigen is unknown.

Unique molecular identifiers were built into the TCRbeta library. TCRdb reprocessed the PCR reads via MiXCR and lists one record per CDR3 protein. This sample has 670,000 or so distinct CDR3 sequences, with about an eighth found just once. The sequencing here drew on PBMCs, taken before TCRalphabeta/CD19-depleted stem cell transplant. The source of this sequence is a girl aged 2-15 years with congenital amegakaryocytic thrombocytopenia, due to receive a stem cell transplant. The chain carries TRBV28 and TRBJ2-7; possibly TRBD1 for D (5 bases). CDR3 sequence: CASPGATGEQYF. The CDR3 nucleotides are TGTGCCAGCCCTGGAGCTACAGGCGAGCAGTACTTC. The variable domain in full, with the rest retrieved from reference TRBV28 and TRBJ2-7, is DVKVTQSSRYLVKRTGEKVFLECVQDMDHENMFWYRQDPGLGLRLIYFSYDVKMKEKGDIPEGYSVSREKKERFSLILESASTNQTSMYLCASPGATGEQYFGPGTRLTVT.